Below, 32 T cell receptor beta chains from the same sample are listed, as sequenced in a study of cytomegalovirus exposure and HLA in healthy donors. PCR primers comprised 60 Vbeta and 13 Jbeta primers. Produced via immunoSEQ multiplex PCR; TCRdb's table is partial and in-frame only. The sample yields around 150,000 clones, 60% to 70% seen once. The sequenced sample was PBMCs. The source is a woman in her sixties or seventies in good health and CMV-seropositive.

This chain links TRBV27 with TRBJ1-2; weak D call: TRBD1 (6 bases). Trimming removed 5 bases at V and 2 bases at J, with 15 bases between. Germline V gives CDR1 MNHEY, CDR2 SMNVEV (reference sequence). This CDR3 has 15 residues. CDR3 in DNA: TGTGCCAGCAGTCCCTCCCGACAGGCCAACTATGGCTACACCTTC. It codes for CASSPSRQANYGYTF.

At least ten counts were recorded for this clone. CDR3 protein: CASSWAGNTEAFF. CDR3 DNA: TGTGCCAGCAGCTGGGCAGGTAACACTGAAGCTTTCTTT. This chain links TRBV5-6 with TRBJ1-1; D not certain. Germline V gene lookup returns CDR1 SGHDT and CDR2 YYEEEE. V lost 3 bases and J lost 2, with 8 bases in between. The CDR3 loop spans 13 amino acids.

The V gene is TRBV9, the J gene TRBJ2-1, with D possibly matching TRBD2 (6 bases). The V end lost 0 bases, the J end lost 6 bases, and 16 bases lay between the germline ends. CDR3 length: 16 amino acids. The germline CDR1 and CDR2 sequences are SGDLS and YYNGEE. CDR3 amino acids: CASSVEGSGVFNEQFF. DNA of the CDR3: TGTGCCAGCAGCGTAGAAGGTAGCGGAGTTTTCAATGAGCAGTTCTTC.

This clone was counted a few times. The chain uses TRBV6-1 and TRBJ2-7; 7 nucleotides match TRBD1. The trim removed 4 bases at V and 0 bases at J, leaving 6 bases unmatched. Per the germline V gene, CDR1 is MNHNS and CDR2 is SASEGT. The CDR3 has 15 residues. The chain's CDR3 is CASSVDGTASYEQYF. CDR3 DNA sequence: TGTGCCAGCAGTGTAGATGGGACAGCCTCCTACGAGCAGTACTTC.

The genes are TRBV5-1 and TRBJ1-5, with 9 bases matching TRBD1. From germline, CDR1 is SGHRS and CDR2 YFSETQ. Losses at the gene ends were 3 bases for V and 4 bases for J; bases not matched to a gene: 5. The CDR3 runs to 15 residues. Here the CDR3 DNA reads TGCGCCAGCAGCTGGACAGGGGAAAGGAATCAGCCCCAGCATTTT. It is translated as CASSWTGERNQPQHF.

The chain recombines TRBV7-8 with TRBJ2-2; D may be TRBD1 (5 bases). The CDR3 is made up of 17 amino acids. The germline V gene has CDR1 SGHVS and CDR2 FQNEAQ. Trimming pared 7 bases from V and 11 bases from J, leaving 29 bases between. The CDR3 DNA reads TGTGCCAGCACCTTCCAATTTGGGGCAGCCCAGGAATTAGAGCTGTTTTTT. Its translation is CASTFQFGAAQELELFF.

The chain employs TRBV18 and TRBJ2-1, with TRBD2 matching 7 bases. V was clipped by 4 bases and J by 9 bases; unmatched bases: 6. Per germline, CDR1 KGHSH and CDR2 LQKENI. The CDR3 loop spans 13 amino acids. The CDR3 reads CASSQGRETEQFF. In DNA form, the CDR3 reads TGTGCCAGCTCACAAGGGCGGGAGACTGAGCAGTTCTTC.

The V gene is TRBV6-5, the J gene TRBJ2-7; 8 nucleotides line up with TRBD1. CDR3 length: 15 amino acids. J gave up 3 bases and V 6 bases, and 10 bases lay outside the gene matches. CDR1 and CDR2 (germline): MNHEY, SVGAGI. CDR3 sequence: CASSRTGGGGYEQYF. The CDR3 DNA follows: TGTGCCAGCAGCCGTACAGGGGGTGGAGGCTACGAGCAGTACTTC.

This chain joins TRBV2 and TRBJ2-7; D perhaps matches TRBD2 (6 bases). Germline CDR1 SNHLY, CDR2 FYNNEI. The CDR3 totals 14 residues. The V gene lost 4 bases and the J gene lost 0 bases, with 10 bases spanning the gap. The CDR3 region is CASSGGDASYEQYF. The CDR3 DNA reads TGTGCCAGCAGTGGGGGGGACGCCTCCTACGAGCAGTACTTC.

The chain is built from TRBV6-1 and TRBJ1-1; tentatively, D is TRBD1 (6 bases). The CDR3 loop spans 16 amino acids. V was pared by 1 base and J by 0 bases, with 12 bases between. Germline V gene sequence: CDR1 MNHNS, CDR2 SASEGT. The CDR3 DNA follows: TGTGCCAGCAGTGAAGAGGTGGGGGCGATGAACACTGAAGCTTTCTTT. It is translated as CASSEEVGAMNTEAFF.

The chain's CDR3 is CASSLMGTDNSPLHF. Here the CDR3 DNA reads TGCGCCAGCAGCTTGATGGGGACAGATAATTCACCCCTCCACTTT. The rearrangement uses TRBV5-1 and TRBJ1-6; 7 bases map to TRBD1. J gave up 5 bases and V 1 base, and 3 bases lay outside the gene matches. CDR3 length: 15 residues. Germline V lookup: CDR1 SGHRS, CDR2 YFSETQ.

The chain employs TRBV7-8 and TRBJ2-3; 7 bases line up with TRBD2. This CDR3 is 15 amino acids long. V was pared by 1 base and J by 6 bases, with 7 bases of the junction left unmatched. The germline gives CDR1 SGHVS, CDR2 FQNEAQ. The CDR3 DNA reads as TGTGCCAGCAGCTTAGTAATGGGGAGGGTGGATACGCAGTATTTT. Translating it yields CASSLVMGRVDTQYF. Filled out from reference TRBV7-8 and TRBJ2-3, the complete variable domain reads GAGVSQSPRYKVAKRGQDVALRCDPISGHVSLFWYQQALGQGPEFLTYFQNEAQLDKSGLPSDRFFAERPEGSVSTLKIQRTQQEDSAVYLCASSLVMGRVDTQYFGPGTRLTVL.

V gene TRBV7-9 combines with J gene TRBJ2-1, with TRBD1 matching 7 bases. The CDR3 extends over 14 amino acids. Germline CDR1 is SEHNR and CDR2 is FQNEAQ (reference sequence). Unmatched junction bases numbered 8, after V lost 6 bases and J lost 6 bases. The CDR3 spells CASRSRDSGNEQFF. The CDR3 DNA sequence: TGTGCCAGCAGAAGCCGGGACAGTGGCAATGAGCAGTTCTTC. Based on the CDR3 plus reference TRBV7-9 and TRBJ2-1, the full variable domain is DTGVSQNPRHKITKRGQNVTFRCDPISEHNRLYWYRQTLGQGPEFLTYFQNEAQLEKSRLLSDRFSAERPKGSFSTLEIQRTEQGDSAMYLCASRSRDSGNEQFFGPGTRLTVL.

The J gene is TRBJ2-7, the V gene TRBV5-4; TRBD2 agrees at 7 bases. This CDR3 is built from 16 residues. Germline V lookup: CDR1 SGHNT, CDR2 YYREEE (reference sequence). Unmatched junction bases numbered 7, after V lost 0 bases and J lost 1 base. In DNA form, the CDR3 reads TGTGCCAGCAGCTTGGGTGTTTCAGCGGGATCCTACGAGCAGTACTTC. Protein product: CASSLGVSAGSYEQYF.

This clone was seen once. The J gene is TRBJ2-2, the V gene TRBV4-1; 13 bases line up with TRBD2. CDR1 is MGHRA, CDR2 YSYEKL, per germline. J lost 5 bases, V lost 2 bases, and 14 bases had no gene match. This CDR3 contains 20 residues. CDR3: CASSQPHVTSGRRGTGELFF. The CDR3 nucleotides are TGCGCCAGCAGCCAACCCCACGTGACTAGCGGGAGGAGGGGAACCGGGGAGCTGTTTTTT.

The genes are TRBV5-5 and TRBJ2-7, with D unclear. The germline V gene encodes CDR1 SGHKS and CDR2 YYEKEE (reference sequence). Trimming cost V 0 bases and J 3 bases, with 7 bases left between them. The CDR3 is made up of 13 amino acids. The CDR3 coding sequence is TGTGCCAGCAGCTTGGCCTACAGCTACGAGCAGTACTTC. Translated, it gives CASSLAYSYEQYF.

DNA for the CDR3: TGTGCCAGCAGCTTGTTTAGCGGACAAGAGACCCAGTACTTC. Amino acid sequence: CASSLFSGQETQYF. This chain links TRBV5-6 with TRBJ2-5; possible D gene TRBD2, 6 bases. V lost 1 base, J lost 2 bases, and 9 bases lay in between. This CDR3 contains 14 residues. Germline CDR1 SGHDT, CDR2 YYEEEE.

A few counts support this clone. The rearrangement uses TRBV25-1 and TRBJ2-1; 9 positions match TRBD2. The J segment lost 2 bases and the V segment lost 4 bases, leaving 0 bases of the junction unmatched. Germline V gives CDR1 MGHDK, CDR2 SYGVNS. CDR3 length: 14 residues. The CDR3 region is CASSASGTYNEQFF. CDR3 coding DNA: TGTGCCAGCAGTGCTAGCGGGACCTACAATGAGCAGTTCTTC.

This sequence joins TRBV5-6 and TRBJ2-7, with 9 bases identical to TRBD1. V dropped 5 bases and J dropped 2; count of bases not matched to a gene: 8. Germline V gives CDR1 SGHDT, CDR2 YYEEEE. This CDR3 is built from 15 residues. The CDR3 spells CASSYRGPRTYEQYF. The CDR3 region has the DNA TGTGCCAGCAGTTACAGGGGGCCCCGTACCTACGAGCAGTACTTC.

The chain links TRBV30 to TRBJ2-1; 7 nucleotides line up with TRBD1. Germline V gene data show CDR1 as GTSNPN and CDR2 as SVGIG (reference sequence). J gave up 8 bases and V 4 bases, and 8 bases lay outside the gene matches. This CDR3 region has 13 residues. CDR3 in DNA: TGTGCCTGGACCCCAGGGGGTGTAGATGAGCAGTTCTTC. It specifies CAWTPGGVDEQFF.

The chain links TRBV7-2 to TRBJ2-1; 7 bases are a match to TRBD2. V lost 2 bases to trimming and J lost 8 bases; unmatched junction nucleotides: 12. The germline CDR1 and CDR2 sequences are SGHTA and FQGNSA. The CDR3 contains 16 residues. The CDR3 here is CASSLWLSGMGYEQFF. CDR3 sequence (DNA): TGTGCCAGCAGCTTATGGTTGAGCGGGATGGGGTATGAGCAGTTCTTC.

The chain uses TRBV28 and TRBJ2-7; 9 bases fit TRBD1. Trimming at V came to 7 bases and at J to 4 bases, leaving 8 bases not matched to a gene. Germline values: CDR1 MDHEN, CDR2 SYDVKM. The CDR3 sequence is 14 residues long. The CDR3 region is CASTSGTGYYEQYF. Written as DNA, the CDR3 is TGTGCCAGCACCTCCGGGACAGGGTATTACGAGCAGTACTTC.

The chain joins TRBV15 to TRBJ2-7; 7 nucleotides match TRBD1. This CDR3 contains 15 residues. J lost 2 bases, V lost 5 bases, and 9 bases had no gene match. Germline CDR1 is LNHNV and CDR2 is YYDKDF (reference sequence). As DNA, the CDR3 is TGTGCCACCAGCTCCGGAAAGGGGGCGGCCTACGAGCAGTACTTC. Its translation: CATSSGKGAAYEQYF.

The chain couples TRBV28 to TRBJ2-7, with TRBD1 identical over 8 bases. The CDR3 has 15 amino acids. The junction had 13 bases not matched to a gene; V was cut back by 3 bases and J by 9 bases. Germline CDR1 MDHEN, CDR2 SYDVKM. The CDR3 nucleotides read TGTGCCAGCAGTTTGATGGGACAGGAGTCCAATGGGCAGTACTTC. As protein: CASSLMGQESNGQYF.

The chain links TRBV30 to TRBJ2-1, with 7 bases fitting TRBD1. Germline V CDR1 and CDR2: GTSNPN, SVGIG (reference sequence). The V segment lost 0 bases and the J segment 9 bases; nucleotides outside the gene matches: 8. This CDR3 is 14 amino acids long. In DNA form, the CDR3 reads TGTGCCTGGAGTGTAGGGGGCGAAGACGGTGAGCAGTTCTTC. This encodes CAWSVGGEDGEQFF.

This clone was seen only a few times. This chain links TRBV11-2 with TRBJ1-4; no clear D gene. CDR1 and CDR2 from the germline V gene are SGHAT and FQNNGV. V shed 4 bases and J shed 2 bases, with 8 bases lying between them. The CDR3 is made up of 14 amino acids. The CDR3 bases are TGTGCCAGCAGCTCGGCAGCGACTAATGAAAAACTGTTTTTT. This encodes CASSSAATNEKLFF.

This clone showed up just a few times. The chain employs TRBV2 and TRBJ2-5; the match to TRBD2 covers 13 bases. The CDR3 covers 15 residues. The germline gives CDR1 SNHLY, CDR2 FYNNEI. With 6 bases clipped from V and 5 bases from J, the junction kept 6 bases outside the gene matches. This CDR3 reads CASRPTSGRAETQYF. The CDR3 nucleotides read TGTGCCAGCAGGCCCACTAGCGGGAGGGCGGAGACCCAGTACTTC.

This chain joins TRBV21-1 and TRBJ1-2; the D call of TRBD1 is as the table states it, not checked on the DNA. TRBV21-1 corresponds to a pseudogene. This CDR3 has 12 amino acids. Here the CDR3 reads CASAVGGFGYTF. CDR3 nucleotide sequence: TGTGCCAGCGCCGTAGGGGGCTTTGGCTACACCTTC.

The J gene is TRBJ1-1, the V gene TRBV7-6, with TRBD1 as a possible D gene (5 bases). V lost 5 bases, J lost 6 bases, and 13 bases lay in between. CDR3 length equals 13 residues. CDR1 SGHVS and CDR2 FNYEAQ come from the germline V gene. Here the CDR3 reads CASSPTATAEAFF. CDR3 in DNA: TGTGCCAGCAGCCCGACAGCTACGGCTGAAGCTTTCTTT.

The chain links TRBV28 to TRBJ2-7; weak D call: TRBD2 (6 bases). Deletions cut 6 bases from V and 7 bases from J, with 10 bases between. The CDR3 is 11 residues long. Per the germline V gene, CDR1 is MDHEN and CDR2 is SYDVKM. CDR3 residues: CASSRGREQYF. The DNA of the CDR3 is TGTGCCAGCAGCCGGGGGAGGGAGCAGTACTTC.

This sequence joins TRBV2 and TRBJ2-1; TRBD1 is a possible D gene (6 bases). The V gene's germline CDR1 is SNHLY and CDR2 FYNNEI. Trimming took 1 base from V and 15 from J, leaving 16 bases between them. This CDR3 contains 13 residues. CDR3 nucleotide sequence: TGTGCCAGCAGTGAAGGGGGAACAGGGTCAGGGTTCTTC. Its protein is CASSEGGTGSGFF.

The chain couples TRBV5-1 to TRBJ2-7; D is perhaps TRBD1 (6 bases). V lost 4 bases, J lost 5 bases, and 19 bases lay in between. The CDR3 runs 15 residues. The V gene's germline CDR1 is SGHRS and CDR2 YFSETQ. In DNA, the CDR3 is TGCGCCAGCAGCGACCGGGACACCCTTAGGGACGAGCAGTACTTC. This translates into CASSDRDTLRDEQYF. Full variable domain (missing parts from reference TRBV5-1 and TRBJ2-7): KAGVTQTPRYLIKTRGQQVTLSCSPISGHRSVSWYQQTPGQGLQFLFEYFSETQRNKGNFPGRFSGRQFSNSRSEMNVSTLELGDSALYLCASSDRDTLRDEQYFGPGTRLTVT.